The TCR beta chain under discussion was sequenced for a study of early T cells in non-severe SARS-CoV-2 infection. This clonotype was counted at least ten times. The library protocol tagged individual cDNA molecules with unique molecular identifiers. TCRdb recomputed calls from the 5' RACE reads with MiXCR, one row per CDR3 protein. The sample lists approximately 70,000 distinct CDR3 sequences, 9% to 10% seen once, with around a sixth in the top ten. CDR1 is MNHEY and CDR2 is SVGAGI in the germline V gene. The germline V and J ends were trimmed by 6 bases and 4 bases, with 12 bases remaining between them. This CDR3 comprises 14 residues.

This chain links TRBV6-5 with TRBJ2-2, with D perhaps given as TRBD1 or TRBD2 (5 bases each). The clonotype comes from an adult who was a healthcare worker with PCR-confirmed SARS-CoV-2 infection or an uninfected control (not recorded which). Sequenced here: whole blood, sampled at baseline. CDR3 amino acids: CASRRGAGTGELFF. In DNA, the CDR3 is TGTGCCAGCAGGAGAGGGGCTGGCACCGGGGAGCTGTTTTTT.